This is a list of T cell receptor beta chains from one sample in a study of CD8 T cells in Susac syndrome. MiXCR was run by TCRdb on the immunoSEQ multiplex PCR reads, yielding one entry per CDR3 protein. The table has about 140,000 distinct CDR3 sequences, around 94% seen once. Sequences were obtained from CD8+ T cells from PBMCs. These receptors originate from a human donor in good health. Both conserved end residues are part of each CDR3. The D gene is left open where the match is weak. Not every row has a clone size; where given, it reads once, few, many or a size class.

d_call: .; clone_size: .; v_call: TRBV2; j_call: TRBJ2-2; cdr3_nt: TGTGCCAGCAGTGTTGCGACCGGGGAGCTGTTTTTT; cdr3_aa: CASSVATGELFF
d_call: TRBD2; clone_size: .; v_call: TRBV7-9; j_call: TRBJ2-1; cdr3_nt: TGTGCCAGCAGCTCCCGACTAGCGGGAGAGGTATATGAGCAGTTCTTC; cdr3_aa: CASSSRLAGEVYEQFF
d_call: .; clone_size: .; v_call: TRBV12-3/TRBV12-4; j_call: TRBJ2-7; cdr3_nt: TGTGCCAGCACCTCGGGTCCCTCCGTTCCGCAGTACTTC; cdr3_aa: CASTSGPSVPQYF
d_call: TRBD1; clone_size: .; v_call: TRBV4-3; j_call: TRBJ2-7; cdr3_nt: TGCGCCAGCAGCCAAGATCGAACAGGGGGAGCCTACGAGCAGTACTTC; cdr3_aa: CASSQDRTGGAYEQYF
d_call: .; clone_size: .; v_call: TRBV7-6; j_call: TRBJ1-1; cdr3_nt: TGTGCCAGCAGATTACAGGGCGGCACTGAAGCTTTCTTT; cdr3_aa: CASRLQGGTEAFF
d_call: .; clone_size: .; v_call: TRBV20-1; j_call: TRBJ2-1; cdr3_nt: TGCAGTGCAAGCCACTACAATGAGCAGTTCTTC; cdr3_aa: CSASHYNEQFF
d_call: .; clone_size: .; v_call: TRBV7-3; j_call: TRBJ2-2; cdr3_nt: TGTGCCAGCAGCTTAACGGCGGGAAACACCGGGGAGCTGTTTTTT; cdr3_aa: CASSLTAGNTGELFF
d_call: TRBD2; clone_size: .; v_call: TRBV7-9; j_call: TRBJ2-3; cdr3_nt: TGTGCCAGCAGTCCGGGACTAGCGGATACGCAGTATTTT; cdr3_aa: CASSPGLADTQYF
d_call: .; clone_size: .; v_call: TRBV20-1; j_call: TRBJ1-1; cdr3_nt: TGCAGTGCTAGAGATTACCGGGCTTGGAACACTGAAGCTTTCTTT; cdr3_aa: CSARDYRAWNTEAFF
d_call: .; clone_size: .; v_call: TRBV6-6; j_call: TRBJ2-1; cdr3_nt: TGTGCCAGCAGTTACCCCCTGGGGTCTTACAATGAGCAGTTCTTC; cdr3_aa: CASSYPLGSYNEQFF
d_call: .; clone_size: .; v_call: TRBV4-1; j_call: TRBJ1-1; cdr3_nt: TGCGCCAGCAGCCAAGAAACTCAAGCTTTCTTT; cdr3_aa: CASSQETQAFF
d_call: TRBD2; clone_size: .; v_call: TRBV4-3; j_call: TRBJ2-5; cdr3_nt: TGCGCCAGCAGCCAAGACGGGACTAGCGTCTCAGAGACCCAGTACTTC; cdr3_aa: CASSQDGTSVSETQYF
d_call: TRBD2; clone_size: .; v_call: TRBV28; j_call: TRBJ2-1; cdr3_nt: TGTGCCAGCAGTTTATCTCTTAGGCTAGCGGGGTACAATGAGCAGTTCTTC; cdr3_aa: CASSLSLRLAGYNEQFF
d_call: TRBD1; clone_size: once; v_call: TRBV9; j_call: TRBJ1-2; cdr3_nt: TGTGCCAGCAGCCCGGACAGGGGCTATGGCTACACCTTC; cdr3_aa: CASSPDRGYGYTF
d_call: TRBD1; clone_size: .; v_call: TRBV4-2; j_call: TRBJ2-1; cdr3_nt: TGTGCCAGCAGCCAGGAACAGGGGGCAGGCTGGTTCAATGAGCAGTTCTTC; cdr3_aa: CASSQEQGAGWFNEQFF
d_call: TRBD1; clone_size: .; v_call: TRBV7-9; j_call: TRBJ2-1; cdr3_nt: TGTGCCAGCAGGAACCGACAGGGTCCCCATGAGCAGTTCTTC; cdr3_aa: CASRNRQGPHEQFF
d_call: .; clone_size: .; v_call: TRBV7-9; j_call: TRBJ2-6; cdr3_nt: TGTGCCAGCAGCTTAAAGGTCTCTGGGGCCAACGTCCTGACTTTC; cdr3_aa: CASSLKVSGANVLTF
d_call: .; clone_size: .; v_call: TRBV27; j_call: TRBJ2-3; cdr3_nt: TGTGCCACACTAGACGGGGATACGCAGTATTTT; cdr3_aa: CATLDGDTQYF
d_call: TRBD1; clone_size: .; v_call: TRBV27; j_call: TRBJ2-5; cdr3_nt: TGTGCCAGCAGTCCCCCCGGACAGGTCCAAGAGACCCAGTACTTC; cdr3_aa: CASSPPGQVQETQYF
d_call: TRBD2; clone_size: .; v_call: TRBV4-1; j_call: TRBJ2-1; cdr3_nt: TGCGCCAGCAGCCAAGATCTAGTGGGACTAGCGGGAGGATTACCTCAGAAATACAATGAGCAGTTCTTC; cdr3_aa: CASSQDLVGLAGGLPQKYNEQFF
d_call: TRBD1; clone_size: .; v_call: TRBV14; j_call: TRBJ2-5; cdr3_nt: TGTGCCAGTAGACAGGGTGGAGAGACCCAGTACTTC; cdr3_aa: CASRQGGETQYF
d_call: .; clone_size: few; v_call: TRBV19; j_call: TRBJ2-1; cdr3_nt: TGTGCCAGCAGCGATTACAATGAGCAGTTCTTC; cdr3_aa: CASSDYNEQFF
d_call: TRBD1; clone_size: few; v_call: TRBV7-2; j_call: TRBJ2-5; cdr3_nt: TGTGCCAGCAGCTCGGGACAGCGGGAGACCCAGTACTTC; cdr3_aa: CASSSGQRETQYF
d_call: .; clone_size: .; v_call: TRBV5-1; j_call: TRBJ2-5; cdr3_nt: TGTGCCAGCAGTTGGGGTGAGACCCAGTACTTC; cdr3_aa: CASSWGETQYF
d_call: .; clone_size: .; v_call: TRBV7-9; j_call: TRBJ1-4; cdr3_nt: TGTGCCAGCAGCTTAGCCAATGAAAAACTGTTTTTT; cdr3_aa: CASSLANEKLFF
d_call: TRBD1; clone_size: .; v_call: TRBV28; j_call: TRBJ1-1; cdr3_nt: TGTGCCAGCAGTTTAAGACAGGGGGTTGAAGCTTTCTTT; cdr3_aa: CASSLRQGVEAFF
d_call: TRBD1; clone_size: .; v_call: TRBV27; j_call: TRBJ1-2; cdr3_nt: TGTGCCAGCACCTTTGTAGGGACAGGGGATTTTGCAAACTATGGCTACACCTTC; cdr3_aa: CASTFVGTGDFANYGYTF
d_call: TRBD2; clone_size: .; v_call: TRBV29-1; j_call: TRBJ2-7; cdr3_nt: TGCAGCGTTGGGGGGGGACTCGAGCAGTACTTC; cdr3_aa: CSVGGGLEQYF
d_call: TRBD1; clone_size: .; v_call: TRBV28; j_call: TRBJ1-5; cdr3_nt: TGTGCCAGCAGTCCAACGGCCGGGACAGGGTTTCCCTATAGCAATCAGCCCCAGCATTTT; cdr3_aa: CASSPTAGTGFPYSNQPQHF